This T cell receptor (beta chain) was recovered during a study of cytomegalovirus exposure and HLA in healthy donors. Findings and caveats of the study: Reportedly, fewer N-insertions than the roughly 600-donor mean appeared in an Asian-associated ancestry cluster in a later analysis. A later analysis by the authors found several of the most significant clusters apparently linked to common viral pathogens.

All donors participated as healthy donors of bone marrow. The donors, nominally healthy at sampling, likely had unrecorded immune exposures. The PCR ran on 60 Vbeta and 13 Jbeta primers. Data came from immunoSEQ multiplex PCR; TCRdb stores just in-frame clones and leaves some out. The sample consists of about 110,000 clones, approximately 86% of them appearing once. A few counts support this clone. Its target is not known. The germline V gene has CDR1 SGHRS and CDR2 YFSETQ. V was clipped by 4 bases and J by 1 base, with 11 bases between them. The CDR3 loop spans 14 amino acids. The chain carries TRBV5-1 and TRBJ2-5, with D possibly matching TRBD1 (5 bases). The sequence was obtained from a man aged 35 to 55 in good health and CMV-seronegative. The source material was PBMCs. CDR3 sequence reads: CASSPGPPQETQYF. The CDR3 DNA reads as TGCGCCAGCAGCCCAGGGCCTCCCCAAGAGACCCAGTACTTC. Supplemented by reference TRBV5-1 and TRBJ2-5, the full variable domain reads KAGVTQTPRYLIKTRGQQVTLSCSPISGHRSVSWYQQTPGQGLQFLFEYFSETQRNKGNFPGRFSGRQFSNSRSEMNVSTLELGDSALYLCASSPGPPQETQYFGPGTRLLVL.